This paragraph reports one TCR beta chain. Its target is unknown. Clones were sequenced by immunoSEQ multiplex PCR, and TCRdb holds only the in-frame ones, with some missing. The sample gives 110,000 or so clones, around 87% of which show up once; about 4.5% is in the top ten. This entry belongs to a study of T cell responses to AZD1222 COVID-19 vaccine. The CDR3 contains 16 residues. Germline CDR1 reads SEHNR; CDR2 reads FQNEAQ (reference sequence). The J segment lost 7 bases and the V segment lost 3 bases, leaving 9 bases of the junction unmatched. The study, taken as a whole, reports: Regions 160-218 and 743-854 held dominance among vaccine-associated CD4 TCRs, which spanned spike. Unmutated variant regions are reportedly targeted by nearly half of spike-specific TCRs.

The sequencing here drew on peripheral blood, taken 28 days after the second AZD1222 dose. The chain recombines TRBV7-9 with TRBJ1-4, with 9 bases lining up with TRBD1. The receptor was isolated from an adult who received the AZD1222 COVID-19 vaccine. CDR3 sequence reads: CASSLRPGTGTEKLFF. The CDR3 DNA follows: TGTGCCAGCAGCTTGCGACCCGGGACAGGGACTGAAAAACTGTTTTTT.